This TCR beta chain was recovered during a study of blood T cell repertoires in COVID-19. Study overall: The samples span acute and convalescent COVID-19 from the United States, Italy and Spain.

The data were produced by immunoSEQ multiplex PCR, yet TCRdb's version contains in-frame clones alone and is incomplete. The sample has 45,000 to 65,000 clones, more than 90% seen once; the top ten hold 3.5% to 5%. There are 13 residues in the CDR3. V dropped 7 bases and J dropped 0 bases, with 7 bases sitting between them. The receptor comes from a man aged 50 to 60 with acute or convalescent COVID-19. This sequence joins TRBV12-3 or TRBV12-4 and TRBJ1-3; D remains unclear. Sequencing was done on a sample of peripheral blood. The CDR3 spells CASKMSSGNTIYF. The CDR3 coding sequence is TGTGCCAGCAAAATGAGCTCTGGAAACACCATATATTTT.